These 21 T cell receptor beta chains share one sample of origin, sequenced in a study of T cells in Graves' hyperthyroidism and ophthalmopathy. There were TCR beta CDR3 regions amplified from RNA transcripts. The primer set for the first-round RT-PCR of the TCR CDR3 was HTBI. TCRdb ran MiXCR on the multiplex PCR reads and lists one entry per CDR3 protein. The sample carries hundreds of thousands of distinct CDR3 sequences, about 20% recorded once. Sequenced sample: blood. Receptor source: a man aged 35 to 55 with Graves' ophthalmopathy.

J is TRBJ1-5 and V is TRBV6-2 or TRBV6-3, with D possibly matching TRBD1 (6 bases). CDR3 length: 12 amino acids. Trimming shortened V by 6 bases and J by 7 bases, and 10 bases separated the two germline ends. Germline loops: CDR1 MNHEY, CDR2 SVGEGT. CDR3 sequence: CASSPGHQPQHF. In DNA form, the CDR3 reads TGTGCCAGCAGCCCGGGACACCAGCCCCAGCATTTT.

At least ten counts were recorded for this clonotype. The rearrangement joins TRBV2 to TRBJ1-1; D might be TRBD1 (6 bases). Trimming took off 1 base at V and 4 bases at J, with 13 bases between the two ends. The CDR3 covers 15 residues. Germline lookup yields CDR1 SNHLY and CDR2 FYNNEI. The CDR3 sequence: CASSEGGAPGTEAFF. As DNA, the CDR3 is TGTGCCAGCAGTGAAGGGGGGGCGCCGGGCACTGAAGCTTTCTTT.

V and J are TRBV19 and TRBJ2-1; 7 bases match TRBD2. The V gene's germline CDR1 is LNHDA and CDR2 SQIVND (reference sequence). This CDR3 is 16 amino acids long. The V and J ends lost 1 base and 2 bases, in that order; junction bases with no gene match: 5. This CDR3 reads CASSIAQLAAYNEQFF. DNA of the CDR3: TGTGCCAGTAGTATAGCGCAGCTAGCGGCCTACAATGAGCAGTTCTTC.

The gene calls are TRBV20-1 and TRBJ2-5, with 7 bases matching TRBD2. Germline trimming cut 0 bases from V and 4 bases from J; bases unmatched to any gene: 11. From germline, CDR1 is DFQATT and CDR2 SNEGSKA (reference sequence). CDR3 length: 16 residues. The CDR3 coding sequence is TGCAGTGCTAGAGATCCTAACGGGGGGATTCGAGAGACCCAGTACTTC. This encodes CSARDPNGGIRETQYF.

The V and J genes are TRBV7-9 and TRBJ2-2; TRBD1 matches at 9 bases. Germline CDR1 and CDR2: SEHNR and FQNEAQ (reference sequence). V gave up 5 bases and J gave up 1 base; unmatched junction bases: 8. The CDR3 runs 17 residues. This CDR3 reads CASSLSGTGKNTGELFF. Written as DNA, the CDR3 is TGTGCCAGCAGCCTATCAGGGACAGGGAAGAACACCGGGGAGCTGTTTTTT.

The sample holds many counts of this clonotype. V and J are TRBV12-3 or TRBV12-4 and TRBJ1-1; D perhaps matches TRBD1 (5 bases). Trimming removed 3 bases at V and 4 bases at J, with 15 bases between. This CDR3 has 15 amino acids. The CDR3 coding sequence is TGTGCCAGCAGTTTTGGGGCGGGGGGGATCACTGAAGCTTTCTTT. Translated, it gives CASSFGAGGITEAFF.

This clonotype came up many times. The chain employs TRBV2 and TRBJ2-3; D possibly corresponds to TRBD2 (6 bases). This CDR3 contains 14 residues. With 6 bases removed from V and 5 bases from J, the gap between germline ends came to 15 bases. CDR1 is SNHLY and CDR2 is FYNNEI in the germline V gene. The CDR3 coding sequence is TGTGCCAGCAGCGGGGGACGCCCGGGAGATACGCAGTATTTT. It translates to CASSGGRPGDTQYF.

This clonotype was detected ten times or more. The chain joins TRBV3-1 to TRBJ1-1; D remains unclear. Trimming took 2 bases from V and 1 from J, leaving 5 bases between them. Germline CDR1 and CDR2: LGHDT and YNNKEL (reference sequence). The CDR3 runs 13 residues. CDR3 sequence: CASSQWGNTEAFF. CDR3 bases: TGTGCCAGCAGCCAATGGGGGAACACTGAAGCTTTCTTT.

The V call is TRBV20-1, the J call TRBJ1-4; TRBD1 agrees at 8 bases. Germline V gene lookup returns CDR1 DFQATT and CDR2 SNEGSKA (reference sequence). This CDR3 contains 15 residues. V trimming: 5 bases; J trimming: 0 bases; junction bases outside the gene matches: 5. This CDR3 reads CSASGQASTNEKLFF. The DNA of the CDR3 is TGCAGTGCTTCGGGACAGGCGTCAACTAATGAAAAACTGTTTTTT.

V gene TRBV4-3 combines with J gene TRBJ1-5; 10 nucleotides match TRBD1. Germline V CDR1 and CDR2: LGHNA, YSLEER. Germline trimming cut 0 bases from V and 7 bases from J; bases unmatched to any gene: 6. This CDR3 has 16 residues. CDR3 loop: CASSQDWGQGRQPQHF. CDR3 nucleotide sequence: TGCGCCAGCAGCCAAGATTGGGGACAGGGGCGGCAGCCCCAGCATTTT.

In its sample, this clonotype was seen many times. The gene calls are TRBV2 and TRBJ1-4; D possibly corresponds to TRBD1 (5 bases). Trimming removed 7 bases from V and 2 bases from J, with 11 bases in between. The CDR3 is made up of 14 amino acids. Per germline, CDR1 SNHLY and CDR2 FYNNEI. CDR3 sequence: CASMVGGTNEKLFF. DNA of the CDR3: TGTGCCAGCATGGTCGGGGGGACTAATGAAAAACTGTTTTTT.

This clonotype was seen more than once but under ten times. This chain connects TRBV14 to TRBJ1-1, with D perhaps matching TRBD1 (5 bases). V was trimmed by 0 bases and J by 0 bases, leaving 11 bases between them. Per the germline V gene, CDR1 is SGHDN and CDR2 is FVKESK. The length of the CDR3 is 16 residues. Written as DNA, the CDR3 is TGTGCCAGCAGCCAAGATCGGGCAGGGCTGAACACTGAAGCTTTCTTT. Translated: CASSQDRAGLNTEAFF.

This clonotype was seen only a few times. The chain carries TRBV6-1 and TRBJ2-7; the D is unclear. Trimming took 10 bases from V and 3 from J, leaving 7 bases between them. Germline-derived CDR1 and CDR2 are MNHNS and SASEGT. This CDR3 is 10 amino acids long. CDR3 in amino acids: CATFNYEQYF. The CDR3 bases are TGTGCCACCTTCAACTACGAGCAGTACTTC.

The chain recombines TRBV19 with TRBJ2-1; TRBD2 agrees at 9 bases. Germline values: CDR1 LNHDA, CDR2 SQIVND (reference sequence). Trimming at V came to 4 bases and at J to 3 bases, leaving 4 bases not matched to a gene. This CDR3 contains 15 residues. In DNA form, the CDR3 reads TGTGCCAGTAGTACCGGGACTAGCATCTACAATGAGCAGTTCTTC. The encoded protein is CASSTGTSIYNEQFF.

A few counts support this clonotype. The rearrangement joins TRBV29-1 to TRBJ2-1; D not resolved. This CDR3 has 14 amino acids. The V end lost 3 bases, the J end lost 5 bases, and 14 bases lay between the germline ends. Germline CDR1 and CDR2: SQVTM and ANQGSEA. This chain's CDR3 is CSVDYYGWDNEQFF. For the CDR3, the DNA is TGCAGCGTTGATTACTATGGGTGGGACAATGAGCAGTTCTTC.

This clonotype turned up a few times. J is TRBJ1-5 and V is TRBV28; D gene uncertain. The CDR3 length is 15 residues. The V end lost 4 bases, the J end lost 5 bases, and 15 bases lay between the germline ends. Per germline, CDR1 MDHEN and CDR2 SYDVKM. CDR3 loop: CASSSATGFDQPQHF. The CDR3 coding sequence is TGTGCCAGCAGTTCAGCGACGGGCTTCGATCAGCCCCAGCATTTT.

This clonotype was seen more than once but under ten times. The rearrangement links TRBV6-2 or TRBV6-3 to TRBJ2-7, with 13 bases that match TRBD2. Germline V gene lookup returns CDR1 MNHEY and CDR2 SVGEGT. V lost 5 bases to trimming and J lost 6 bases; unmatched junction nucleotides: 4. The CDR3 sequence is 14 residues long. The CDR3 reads CASSRLAGGGEQYF. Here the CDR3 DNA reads TGTGCCAGCAGTCGACTAGCGGGAGGCGGCGAGCAGTACTTC.

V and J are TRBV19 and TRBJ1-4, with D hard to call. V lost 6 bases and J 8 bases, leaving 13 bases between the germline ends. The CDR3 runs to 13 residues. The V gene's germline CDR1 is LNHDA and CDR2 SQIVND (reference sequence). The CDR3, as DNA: TGTGCCAGTAGAGACCACTCCGACGAAAAACTGTTTTTT. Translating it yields CASRDHSDEKLFF. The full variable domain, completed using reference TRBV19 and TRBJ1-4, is DGGITQSPKYLFRKEGQNVTLSCEQNLNHDAMYWYRQDPGQGLRLIYYSQIVNDFQKGDIAEGYSVSREKKESFPLTVTSAQKNPTAFYLCASRDHSDEKLFFGSGTQLSVL.

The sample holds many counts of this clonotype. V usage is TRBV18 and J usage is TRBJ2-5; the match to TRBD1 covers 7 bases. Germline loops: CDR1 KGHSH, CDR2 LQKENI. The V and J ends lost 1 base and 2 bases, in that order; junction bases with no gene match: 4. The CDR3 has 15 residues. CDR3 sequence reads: CASSPLARGQETQYF. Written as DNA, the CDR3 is TGTGCCAGCTCACCACTGGCCAGGGGGCAAGAGACCCAGTACTTC.

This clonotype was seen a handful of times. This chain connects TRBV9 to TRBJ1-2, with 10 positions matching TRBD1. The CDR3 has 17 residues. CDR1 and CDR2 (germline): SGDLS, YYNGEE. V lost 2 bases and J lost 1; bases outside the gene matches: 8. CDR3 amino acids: CASSVFDRGLFNYGYTF. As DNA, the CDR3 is TGTGCCAGCAGCGTTTTCGACAGGGGGCTGTTTAACTATGGCTACACCTTC. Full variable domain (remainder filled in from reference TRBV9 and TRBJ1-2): DSGVTQTPKHLITATGQRVTLRCSPRSGDLSVYWYQQSLDQGLQFLIQYYNGEERAKGNILERFSAQQFPDLHSELNLSSLELGDSALYFCASSVFDRGLFNYGYTFGSGTRLTVV.

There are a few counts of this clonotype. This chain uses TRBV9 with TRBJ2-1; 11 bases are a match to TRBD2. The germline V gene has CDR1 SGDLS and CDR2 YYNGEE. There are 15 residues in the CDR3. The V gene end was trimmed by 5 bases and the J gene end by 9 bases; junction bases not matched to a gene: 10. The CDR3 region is CASSYTSGRSSEQFF. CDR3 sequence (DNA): TGTGCCAGCAGTTATACTAGCGGGAGATCAAGTGAGCAGTTCTTC.